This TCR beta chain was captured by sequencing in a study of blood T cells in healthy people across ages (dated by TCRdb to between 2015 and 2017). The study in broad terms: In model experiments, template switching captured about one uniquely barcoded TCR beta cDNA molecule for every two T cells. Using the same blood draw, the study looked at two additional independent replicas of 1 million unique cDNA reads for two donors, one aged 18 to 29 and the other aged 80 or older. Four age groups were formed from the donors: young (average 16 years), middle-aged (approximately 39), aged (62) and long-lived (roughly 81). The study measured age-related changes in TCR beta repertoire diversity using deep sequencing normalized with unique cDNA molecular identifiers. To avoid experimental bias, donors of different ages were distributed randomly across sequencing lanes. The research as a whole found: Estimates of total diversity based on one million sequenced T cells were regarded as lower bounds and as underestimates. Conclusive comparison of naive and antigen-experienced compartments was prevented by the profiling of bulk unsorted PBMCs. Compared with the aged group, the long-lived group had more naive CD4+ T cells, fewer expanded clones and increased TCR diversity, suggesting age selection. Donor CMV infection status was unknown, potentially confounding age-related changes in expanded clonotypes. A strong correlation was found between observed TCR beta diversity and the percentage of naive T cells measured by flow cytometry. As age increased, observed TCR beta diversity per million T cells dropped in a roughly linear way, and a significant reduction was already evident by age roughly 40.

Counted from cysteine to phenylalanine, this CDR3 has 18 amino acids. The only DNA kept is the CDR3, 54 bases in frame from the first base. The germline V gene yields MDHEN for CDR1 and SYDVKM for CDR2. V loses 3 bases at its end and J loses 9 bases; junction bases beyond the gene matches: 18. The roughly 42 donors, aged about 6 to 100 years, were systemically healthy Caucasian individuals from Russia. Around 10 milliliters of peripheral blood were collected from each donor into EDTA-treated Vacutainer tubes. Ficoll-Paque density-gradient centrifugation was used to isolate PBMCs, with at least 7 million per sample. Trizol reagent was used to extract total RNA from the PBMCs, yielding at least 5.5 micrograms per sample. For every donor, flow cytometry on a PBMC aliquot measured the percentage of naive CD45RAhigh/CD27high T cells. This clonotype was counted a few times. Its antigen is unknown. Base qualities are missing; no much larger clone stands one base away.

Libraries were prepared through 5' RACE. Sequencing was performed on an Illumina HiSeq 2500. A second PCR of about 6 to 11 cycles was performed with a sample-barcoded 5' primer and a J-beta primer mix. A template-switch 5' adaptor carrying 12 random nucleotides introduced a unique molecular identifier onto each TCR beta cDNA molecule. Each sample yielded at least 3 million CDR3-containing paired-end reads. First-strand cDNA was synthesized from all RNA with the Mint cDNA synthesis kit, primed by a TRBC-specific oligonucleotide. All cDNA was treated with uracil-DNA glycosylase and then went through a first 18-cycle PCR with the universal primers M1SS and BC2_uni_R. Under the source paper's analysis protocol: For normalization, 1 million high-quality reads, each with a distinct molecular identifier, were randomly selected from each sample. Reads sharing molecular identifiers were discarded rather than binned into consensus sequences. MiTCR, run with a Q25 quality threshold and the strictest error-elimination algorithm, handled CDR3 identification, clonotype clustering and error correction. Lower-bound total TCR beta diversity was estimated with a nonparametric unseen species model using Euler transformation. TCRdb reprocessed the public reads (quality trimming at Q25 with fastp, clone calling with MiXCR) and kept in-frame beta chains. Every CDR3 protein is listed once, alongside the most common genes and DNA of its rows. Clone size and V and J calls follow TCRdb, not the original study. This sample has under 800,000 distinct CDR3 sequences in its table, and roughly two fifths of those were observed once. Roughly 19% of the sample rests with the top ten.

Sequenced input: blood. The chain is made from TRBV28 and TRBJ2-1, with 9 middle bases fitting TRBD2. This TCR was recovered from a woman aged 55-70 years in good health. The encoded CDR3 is CASSFAVAGEPGRFEQFF. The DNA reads TGTGCCAGCAGTTTCGCGGTAGCGGGAGAACCAGGTCGCTTTGAGCAGTTCTTC.